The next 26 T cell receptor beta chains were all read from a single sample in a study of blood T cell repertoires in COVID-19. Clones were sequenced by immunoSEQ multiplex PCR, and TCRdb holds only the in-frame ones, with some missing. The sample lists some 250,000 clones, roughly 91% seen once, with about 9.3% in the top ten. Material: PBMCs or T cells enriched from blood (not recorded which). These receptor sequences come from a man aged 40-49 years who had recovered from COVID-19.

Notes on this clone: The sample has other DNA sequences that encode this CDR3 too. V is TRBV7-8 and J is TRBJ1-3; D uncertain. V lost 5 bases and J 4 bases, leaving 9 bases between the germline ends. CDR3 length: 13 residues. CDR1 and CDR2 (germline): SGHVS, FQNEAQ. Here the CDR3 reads CASSRLAGNTIYF. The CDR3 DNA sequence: TGTGCCAGCAGCCGACTAGCCGGAAACACCATATATTTT.

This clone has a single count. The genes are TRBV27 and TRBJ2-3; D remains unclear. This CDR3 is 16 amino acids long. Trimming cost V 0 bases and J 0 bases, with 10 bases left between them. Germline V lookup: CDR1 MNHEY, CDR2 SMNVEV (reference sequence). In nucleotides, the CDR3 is TGTGCCAGCAGTTTATCTCCTGGCAGAAGCACAGATACGCAGTATTTT. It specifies CASSLSPGRSTDTQYF.

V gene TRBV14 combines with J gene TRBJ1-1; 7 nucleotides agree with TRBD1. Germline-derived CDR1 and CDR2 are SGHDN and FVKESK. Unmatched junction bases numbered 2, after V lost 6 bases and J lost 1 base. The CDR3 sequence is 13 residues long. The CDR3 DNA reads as TGTGCCAGCAGTCGGACAGGGAACACTGAAGCTTTCTTT. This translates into CASSRTGNTEAFF.

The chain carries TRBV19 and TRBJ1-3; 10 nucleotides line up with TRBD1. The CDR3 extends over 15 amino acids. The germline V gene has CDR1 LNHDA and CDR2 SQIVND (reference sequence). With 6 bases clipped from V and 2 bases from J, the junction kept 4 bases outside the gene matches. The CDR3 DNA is TGTGCCAGTAGCTCGGGACAGGGGCCTGGAAACACCATATATTTT. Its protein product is CASSSGQGPGNTIYF.

In DNA, the CDR3 is TGCGCCAGCAGCCAGGCCGGACAGGGTAATCAGCCCCAGCATTTT. It codes for CASSQAGQGNQPQHF. The chain has TRBV4-1 and TRBJ1-5, with 8 nucleotides matching TRBD1. The CDR3 covers 15 residues. Per germline, CDR1 MGHRA and CDR2 YSYEKL. V lost 3 bases and J lost 4; bases outside the gene matches: 5.

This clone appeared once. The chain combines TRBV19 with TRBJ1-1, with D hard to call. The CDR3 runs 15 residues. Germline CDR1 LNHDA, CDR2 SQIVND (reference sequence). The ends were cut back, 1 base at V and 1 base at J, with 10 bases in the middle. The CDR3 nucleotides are TGTGCCAGTAGTATAGTTCGGAGCAGGAACACTGAAGCTTTCTTT. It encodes CASSIVRSRNTEAFF.

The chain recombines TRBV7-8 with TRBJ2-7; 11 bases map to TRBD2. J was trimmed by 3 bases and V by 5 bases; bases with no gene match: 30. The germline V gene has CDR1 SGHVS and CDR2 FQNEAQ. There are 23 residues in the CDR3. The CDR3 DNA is TGTGCCAGCAGCCTTACCCACGGAGGGACTAGCGGTTCCTCTCAGACGGTGGGCTACGAGCAGTACTTC. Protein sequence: CASSLTHGGTSGSSQTVGYEQYF.

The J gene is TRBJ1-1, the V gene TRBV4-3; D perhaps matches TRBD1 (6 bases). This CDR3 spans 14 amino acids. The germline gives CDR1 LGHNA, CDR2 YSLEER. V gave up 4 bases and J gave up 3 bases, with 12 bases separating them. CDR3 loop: CASSRQGRDTEAFF. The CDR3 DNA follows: TGCGCCAGCAGCCGTCAGGGGAGGGACACTGAAGCTTTCTTT.

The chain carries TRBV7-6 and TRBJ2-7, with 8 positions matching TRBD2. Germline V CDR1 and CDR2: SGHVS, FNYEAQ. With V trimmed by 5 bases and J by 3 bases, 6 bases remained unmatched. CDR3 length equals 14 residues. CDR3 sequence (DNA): TGTGCCAGCAGCCCGCGGGGGGCCTTCTACGAGCAGTACTTC. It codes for CASSPRGAFYEQYF.

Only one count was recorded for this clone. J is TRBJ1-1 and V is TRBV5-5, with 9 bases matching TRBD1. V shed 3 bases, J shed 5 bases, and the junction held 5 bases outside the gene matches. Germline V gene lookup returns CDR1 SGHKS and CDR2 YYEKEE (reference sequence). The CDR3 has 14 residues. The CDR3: CASSWADRGTEAFF. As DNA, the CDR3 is TGTGCCAGCAGCTGGGCCGACAGGGGGACTGAAGCTTTCTTT.

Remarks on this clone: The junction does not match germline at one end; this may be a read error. The CDR3 DNA follows: TGTGCCAGCAGCTCCCCCCAGCGCGTTATTACCTACGAGCAGTACTTT. Translating gives CASSSPQRVITYEQYF. This chain joins TRBV7-9 and TRBJ2-7; D is unclear. Germline CDR1 SEHNR, CDR2 FQNEAQ (reference sequence). The CDR3 loop spans 16 amino acids.

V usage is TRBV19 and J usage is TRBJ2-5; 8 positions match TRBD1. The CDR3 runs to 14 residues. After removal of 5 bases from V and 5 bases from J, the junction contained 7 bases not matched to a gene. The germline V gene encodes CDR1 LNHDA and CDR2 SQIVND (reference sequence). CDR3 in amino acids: CASSQQGVGETQYF. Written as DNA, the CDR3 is TGTGCCAGTAGTCAACAGGGGGTTGGGGAGACCCAGTACTTC.

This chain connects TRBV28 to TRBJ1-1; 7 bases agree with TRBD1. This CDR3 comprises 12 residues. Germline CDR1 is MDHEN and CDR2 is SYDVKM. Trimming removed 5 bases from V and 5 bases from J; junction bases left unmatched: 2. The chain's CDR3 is CASSDRVTEAFF. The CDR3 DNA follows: TGTGCCAGCAGTGACAGGGTTACTGAAGCTTTCTTT.

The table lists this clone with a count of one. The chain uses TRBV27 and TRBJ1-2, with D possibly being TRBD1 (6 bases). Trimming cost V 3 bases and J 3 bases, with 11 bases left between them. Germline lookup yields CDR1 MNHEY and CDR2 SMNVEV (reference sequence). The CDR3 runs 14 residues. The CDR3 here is CASSLNRVDYGYTF. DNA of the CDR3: TGTGCCAGCAGTTTGAACAGGGTAGACTATGGCTACACCTTC.

This CDR3 is CASSLLPGQGAGGYTF. CDR3 in DNA: TGTGCCAGCAGCTTACTTCCGGGACAGGGGGCTGGAGGCTACACCTTC. The rearrangement uses TRBV11-2 and TRBJ1-2; 12 bases fit TRBD1. V lost 2 bases to trimming and J lost 8 bases; unmatched junction nucleotides: 9. The CDR3 covers 16 residues. The germline gives CDR1 SGHAT, CDR2 FQNNGV.

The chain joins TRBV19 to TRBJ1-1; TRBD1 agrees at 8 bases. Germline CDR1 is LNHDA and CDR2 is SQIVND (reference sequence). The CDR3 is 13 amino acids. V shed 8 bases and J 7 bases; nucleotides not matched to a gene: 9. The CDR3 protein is CASLGTGTLEAFF. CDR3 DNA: TGTGCCAGTTTAGGGACAGGTACGCTTGAAGCTTTCTTT.

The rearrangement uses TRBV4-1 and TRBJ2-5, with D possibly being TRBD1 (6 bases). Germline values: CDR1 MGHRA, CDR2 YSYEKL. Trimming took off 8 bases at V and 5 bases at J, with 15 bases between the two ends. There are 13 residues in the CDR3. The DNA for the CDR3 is TGCGCCAGCGCTCGTGGGGGCCGTGAGACCCAGTACTTC. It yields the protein CASARGGRETQYF.

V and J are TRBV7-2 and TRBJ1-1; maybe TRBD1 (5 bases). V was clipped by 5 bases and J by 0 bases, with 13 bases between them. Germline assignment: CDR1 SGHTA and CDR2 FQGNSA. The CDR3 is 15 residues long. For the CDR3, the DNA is TGTGCCAGCAGCCTGACCGGGGGAGTGAACACTGAAGCTTTCTTT. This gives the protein CASSLTGGVNTEAFF.

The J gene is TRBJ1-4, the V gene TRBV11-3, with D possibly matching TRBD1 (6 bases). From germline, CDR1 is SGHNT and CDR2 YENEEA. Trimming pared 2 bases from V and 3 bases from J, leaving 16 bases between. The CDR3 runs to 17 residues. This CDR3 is CASSLRIGGFANEKLFF. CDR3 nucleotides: TGTGCCAGCAGCTTACGGATAGGGGGTTTTGCTAATGAAAAACTGTTTTTT. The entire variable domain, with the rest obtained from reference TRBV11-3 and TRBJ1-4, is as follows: EAGVVQSPRYKIIEKKQPVAFWCNPISGHNTLYWYLQNLGQGPELLIRYENEEAVDDSQLPKDRFSAERLKGVDSTLKIQPAELGDSAVYLCASSLRIGGFANEKLFFGSGTQLSVL.

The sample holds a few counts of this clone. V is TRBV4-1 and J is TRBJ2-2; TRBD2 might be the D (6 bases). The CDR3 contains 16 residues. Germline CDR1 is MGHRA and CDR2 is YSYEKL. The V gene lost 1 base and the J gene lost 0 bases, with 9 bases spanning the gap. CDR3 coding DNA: TGCGCCAGCAGCCAAGGGGACTCCGCGAACACCGGGGAGCTGTTTTTT. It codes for CASSQGDSANTGELFF.

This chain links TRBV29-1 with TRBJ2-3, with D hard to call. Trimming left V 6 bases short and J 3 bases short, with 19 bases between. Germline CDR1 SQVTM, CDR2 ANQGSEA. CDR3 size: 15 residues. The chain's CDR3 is CSVETLVRVTDTQYF. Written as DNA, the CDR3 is TGCAGCGTAGAAACGCTAGTTCGGGTTACAGATACGCAGTATTTT.

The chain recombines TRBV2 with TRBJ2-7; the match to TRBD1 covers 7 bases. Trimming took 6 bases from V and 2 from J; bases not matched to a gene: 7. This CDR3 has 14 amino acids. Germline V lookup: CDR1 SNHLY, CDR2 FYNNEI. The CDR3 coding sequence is TGTGCCAGCAGCCCCGGGACAGCAGCCTACGAGCAGTACTTC. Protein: CASSPGTAAYEQYF.

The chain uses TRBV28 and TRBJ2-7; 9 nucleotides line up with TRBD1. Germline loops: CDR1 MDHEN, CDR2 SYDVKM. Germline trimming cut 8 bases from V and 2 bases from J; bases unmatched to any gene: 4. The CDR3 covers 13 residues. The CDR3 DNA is TGTGCCAGCGGTACAGGGGGCCCCTACGAGCAGTACTTC. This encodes CASGTGGPYEQYF. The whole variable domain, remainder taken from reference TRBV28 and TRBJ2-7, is DVKVTQSSRYLVKRTGEKVFLECVQDMDHENMFWYRQDPGLGLRLIYFSYDVKMKEKGDIPEGYSVSREKKERFSLILESASTNQTSMYLCASGTGGPYEQYFGPGTRLTVT.

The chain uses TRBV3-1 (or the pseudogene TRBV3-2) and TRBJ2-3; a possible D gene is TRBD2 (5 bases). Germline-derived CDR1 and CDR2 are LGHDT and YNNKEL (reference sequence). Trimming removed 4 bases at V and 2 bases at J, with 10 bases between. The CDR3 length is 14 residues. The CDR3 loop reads CASSRWTYTDTQYF. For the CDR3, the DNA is TGTGCCAGCAGCCGTTGGACTTACACAGATACGCAGTATTTT.

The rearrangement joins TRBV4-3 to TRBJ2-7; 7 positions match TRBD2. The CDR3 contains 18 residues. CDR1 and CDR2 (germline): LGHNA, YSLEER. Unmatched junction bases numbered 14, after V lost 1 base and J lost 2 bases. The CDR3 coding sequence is TGCGCCAGCAGCCAAGGGGCGGGGACCCAGGGACTAACCTACGAGCAGTACTTC. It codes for CASSQGAGTQGLTYEQYF.

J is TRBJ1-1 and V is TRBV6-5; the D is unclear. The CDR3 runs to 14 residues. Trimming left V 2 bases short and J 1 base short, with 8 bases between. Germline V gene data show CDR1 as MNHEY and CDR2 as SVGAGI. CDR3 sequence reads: CASSYTFGNTEAFF. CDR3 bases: TGTGCCAGCAGTTACACCTTCGGGAACACTGAAGCTTTCTTT.